The present T cell receptor (beta chain) was sequenced within a study of CD4 T cell repertoires in COVID-19 (dated by TCRdb to the early 2020s). Describing the broader study: For cross-reactivity analysis, CFSE-low cells were expanded with IL-2 for about 10 days, then relabeled and restimulated with spike proteins from other coronaviruses. Naturally processed CD4+ T cell responses to SARS-CoV-2 spike and nucleoprotein were characterized in COVID-19-recovered individuals, and clonal composition was assessed by TCR Vbeta sequencing. TCR Vbeta repertoire analysis of SARS-CoV-2-reactive T cells was conducted at the subset level in a few recovered individuals.

Regarding this clone: Its binding antigen is unknown. Nothing much larger sits one base from this clone, and base qualities are not available.

To prepare the library, the immunoSEQ multiplex PCR assay was applied. The authors' pipeline ran thus. To quantify how much the repertoires of different subsets overlapped, the Chao-Jaccard similarity index was used along with counts of shared clonotypes. What TCRdb holds here is the immuneACCESS table cut down to in-frame rearrangements. Part of the clones is not present; checked against another copy, under half of the missing clones reflect an unresolved V gene, and the others are unexplained. V and J calls and clone size are given by that table; D and trimming were obtained from the DNA. The sample table contains 60,000 to 90,000 clones; only one count was recorded for around 82% of them. In total, the top ten clones hold around 0.59% of the sample. V and J are truncated by 4 bases and 9 bases respectively, leaving an intervening sequence of 16 bases. Taken from cysteine to phenylalanine, the CDR3 has 15 residues. Only CDR3 DNA is held: 45 bases, read in frame from base 1. From a lookup of the germline V gene (reference sequence), CDR1 and CDR2 are MNHEY and SMNVEV.

Study-wide findings and limitations: Between about 7 and 28% of SARS-CoV-2 clonotypes were also detected in secondary cultures stimulated with SARS-CoV and/or HKU1 spike, a finding consistent with cross-reactivity. Several of the most expanded SARS-CoV-2-reactive clonotypes were shared between two or all three memory subsets, suggesting intraclonal diversification.

In light of the paper, this sample's time point label describes: sample from a COVID-19-recovered individual after infection. Patients who had recovered from mild-to-severe COVID-19 served as donors. Uncultured memory T cell samples were sequenced directly after ex vivo isolation. From peripheral blood mononuclear cells, the researchers isolated CD4+ total memory, central memory, effector memory and circulating T follicular helper cells. This receptor was identified in a human donor who had COVID-19. This material consisted of CD4+ T cells from peripheral blood, taken after recovery from COVID-19. This chain is built from TRBV27 and TRBJ1-6; TRBD1 could be the D gene, as 6 bases match. The CDR3 reads CASSSRDILASPLHF. At the DNA level, the sequence is TGTGCCAGCAGTTCACGGGACATCTTAGCTTCACCCCTCCACTTT.